These T cell receptor beta chains were read from a single sample in a study of T cells in Graves' hyperthyroidism and ophthalmopathy. TCRdb processed the multiplex PCR reads anew with MiXCR; each CDR3 protein has one entry. The data show 340,000 or so distinct CDR3 sequences, with over 15% seen just once and around a third held by the top ten. Specimen: blood. The receptor source for this set is a man aged 30-40 years with Graves' hyperthyroidism. The CDR3 runs from the conserved cysteine through the conserved F or W. Fields, in order: clone size, J gene, D gene, V gene, CDR3 protein, CDR3 DNA. A D gene is named only where the DNA matches it firmly. Clone size is given for some rows only: seen once, a few or many times, or a class if the clone is expanded.

size: once; J: TRBJ2-7; D: TRBD1; V: TRBV11-3; CDR3: CASSGRTGSLYEQYF; DNA: TGTGCCAGCAGCGGGAGGACAGGGAGCCTCTACGAGCAGTACTTC
size: few; J: TRBJ2-1; D: TRBD2; V: TRBV24-1; CDR3: CATSGGGKTTSGRENEQFF; DNA: TGTGCCACCAGTGGTGGAGGGAAGACGACTAGCGGGAGAGAGAATGAGCAGTTCTTC
size: many; J: TRBJ1-4; D: NA; V: TRBV5-6; CDR3: CASSFDTGVGATNEKLFF; DNA: TGTGCCAGCAGCTTCGATACGGGGGTTGGCGCGACTAATGAAAAACTGTTTTTT
size: many; J: TRBJ2-3; D: NA; V: TRBV12-3/TRBV12-4; CDR3: CASRGLGGGLNTDTQYF; DNA: TGTGCCAGCAGGGGCCTTGGGGGGGGGCTGAACACAGATACGCAGTATTTT
size: few; J: TRBJ2-1; D: TRBD1; V: TRBV7-9; CDR3: CASSSPRPTGDNEQFF; DNA: TGTGCCAGCAGCTCCCCGCGCCCTACAGGGGACAATGAGCAGTTCTTC
size: few; J: TRBJ2-7; D: NA; V: TRBV29-1; CDR3: CSARPGSGEQYF; DNA: TGCAGCGCCAGACCCGGTTCGGGGGAGCAGTACTTC
size: many; J: TRBJ2-2; D: NA; V: TRBV3-1; CDR3: CASSPTGIPGELFF; DNA: TGTGCCAGCAGTCCTACAGGGATACCCGGGGAGCTGTTTTTT
size: NA; J: TRBJ1-2; D: TRBD1; V: TRBV6-4; CDR3: CASSLETGPYGYTF; DNA: TGTGCCAGCAGTTTAGAGACAGGGCCCTATGGCTACACCTTC
size: many; J: TRBJ2-3; D: TRBD2; V: TRBV4-2; CDR3: CASSQDSSGTSTDTQYF; DNA: TGTGCCAGCAGCCAAGATTCTAGCGGCACTAGCACAGATACGCAGTATTTT
size: NA; J: TRBJ2-7; D: NA; V: TRBV6-2/TRBV6-3; CDR3: CATLPIGAVAYEQYF; DNA: TGTGCCACCCTCCCGATCGGGGCGGTTGCCTACGAGCAGTACTTC
size: many; J: TRBJ2-1; D: NA; V: TRBV24-1; CDR3: CATSDNRELYNEQFF; DNA: TGTGCCACCAGTGATAACAGGGAACTTTACAATGAGCAGTTCTTC
size: many; J: TRBJ2-1; D: NA; V: TRBV7-2; CDR3: CASSLERRSYNEQFF; DNA: TGTGCCAGCAGCTTAGAGCGAAGAAGCTACAATGAGCAGTTCTTC
size: few; J: TRBJ2-1; D: TRBD2; V: TRBV19; CDR3: CASSSSGTSIFNEQFF; DNA: TGTGCCAGTAGTTCCTCCGGGACTAGCATATTCAATGAGCAGTTCTTC
size: many; J: TRBJ2-7; D: NA; V: TRBV7-3; CDR3: CASRPPGRSYEQYF; DNA: TGTGCCAGCAGGCCTCCGGGACGATCCTACGAGCAGTACTTC
size: many; J: TRBJ2-1; D: TRBD2; V: TRBV5-6; CDR3: CASSLALAGPYNEQFF; DNA: TGTGCCAGCAGCTTGGCTTTAGCGGGCCCCTACAATGAGCAGTTCTTC
size: NA; J: TRBJ2-7; D: TRBD2; V: TRBV20-1; CDR3: CSAETSGAAKQYF; DNA: TGCAGTGCGGAAACTAGCGGGGCCGCCAAGCAGTACTTC
size: NA; J: TRBJ2-2; D: NA; V: TRBV5-1; CDR3: CAIQRGLNTRELFF; DNA: TGCGCCATTCAACGGGGCTTAAACACCCGGGAGCTGTTTTTT
size: many; J: TRBJ1-6; D: TRBD1; V: TRBV27; CDR3: CASSLGIRAGQGANSPLHF; DNA: TGTGCCAGCAGTTTAGGGATTAGGGCCGGACAGGGGGCTAATTCACCCCTCCACTTT
size: few; J: TRBJ1-4; D: TRBD1; V: TRBV12-3/TRBV12-4; CDR3: CASSSRLRGTGEKLFF; DNA: TGTGCCAGCAGTTCTCGCCTCAGGGGGACTGGAGAAAAACTGTTTTTT
size: many; J: TRBJ2-2; D: NA; V: TRBV7-2; CDR3: CASSPSGTANTGELFF; DNA: TGTGCCAGCAGCCCCTCCGGGACCGCGAACACCGGGGAGCTGTTTTTT
size: many; J: TRBJ1-1; D: NA; V: TRBV28; CDR3: CASSLAGSNTEAFF; DNA: TGTGCCAGCAGTTTGGCCGGGTCGAACACTGAAGCTTTCTTT
size: many; J: TRBJ1-2; D: NA; V: TRBV20-1; CDR3: CSAITVYGNYGYTF; DNA: TGCAGTGCTATAACAGTCTACGGGAACTATGGCTACACCTTC
size: many; J: TRBJ2-1; D: TRBD2; V: TRBV28; CDR3: CASSSSSIVAGGWDEQFF; DNA: TGTGCCAGCAGTTCCTCCTCCATAGTAGCGGGAGGCTGGGATGAGCAGTTCTTC
size: many; J: TRBJ2-7; D: TRBD2; V: TRBV12-3/TRBV12-4; CDR3: CASSHSAGTRYHF; DNA: TGTGCCAGCAGTCATTCTGCCGGGACTAGGTACCACTTC
size: many; J: TRBJ2-4; D: NA; V: TRBV5-1; CDR3: CASSRAVVPQGGSSFVYKGIQYF; DNA: TGCGCCAGCAGCCGAGCGGTAGTACCCCAAGGTGGCAGTTCCTTCGTCTATAAAGGCATTCAGTACTTC
size: many; J: TRBJ2-2; D: NA; V: TRBV7-3; CDR3: CASSLSITNTGELFF; DNA: TGTGCCAGCAGCTTAAGCATCACGAACACCGGGGAGCTGTTTTTT
size: NA; J: TRBJ2-1; D: NA; V: TRBV5-1; CDR3: CASSLARAINEQFF; DNA: TGCGCCAGCAGCTTGGCCCGGGCCATTAATGAGCAGTTCTTC
size: many; J: TRBJ1-1; D: NA; V: TRBV30; CDR3: CAWSEGQFMNTEAFF; DNA: TGTGCCTGGAGTGAAGGACAGTTCATGAACACTGAAGCTTTCTTT
size: NA; J: TRBJ1-3; D: TRBD1; V: TRBV13; CDR3: CASSPEDRARAGNTIYF; DNA: TGTGCCAGCAGCCCGGAGGACAGGGCAAGGGCTGGAAACACCATATATTTT
size: many; J: TRBJ1-6; D: NA; V: TRBV7-2; CDR3: CASSFNLGGKNSPLHF; DNA: TGTGCCAGCAGCTTTAATCTGGGCGGTAAAAATTCACCCCTCCACTTT
size: NA; J: TRBJ1-5; D: NA; V: TRBV4-1; CDR3: CASSQAYGRAVNQPQHF; DNA: TGCGCCAGCAGCCAAGCTTACGGCAGGGCGGTTAATCAGCCCCAGCATTTT
size: many; J: TRBJ2-3; D: NA; V: TRBV11-3; CDR3: CASSPRVGVADTQYF; DNA: TGTGCCAGCAGCCCCCGAGTAGGAGTCGCTGATACGCAGTATTTT
size: few; J: TRBJ2-7; D: NA; V: TRBV10-3; CDR3: CAISLSGATYEQYF; DNA: TGTGCCATCAGTCTTTCGGGAGCGACCTACGAGCAGTACTTC
size: NA; J: TRBJ2-1; D: NA; V: TRBV7-9; CDR3: CASSLVTGTSTYNEQFF; DNA: TGTGCCAGCAGCTTAGTAACCGGGACTTCCACCTACAATGAGCAGTTCTTC
size: many; J: TRBJ2-2; D: NA; V: TRBV28; CDR3: CASSPWSSTGELFF; DNA: TGTGCCAGCAGTCCGTGGAGTTCCACCGGGGAGCTGTTTTTT
size: many; J: TRBJ2-7; D: TRBD2; V: TRBV7-3; CDR3: CARWTSGRADEQYF; DNA: TGTGCCAGGTGGACTAGCGGGAGGGCCGACGAGCAGTACTTC
size: many; J: TRBJ2-3; D: NA; V: TRBV9; CDR3: CASSVEAGSTDTQYF; DNA: TGTGCCAGCAGCGTAGAGGCGGGGAGCACAGATACGCAGTATTTT
size: many; J: TRBJ2-3; D: TRBD2; V: TRBV27; CDR3: CASSYQAGVTDTQYF; DNA: TGTGCCAGCAGTTACCAAGCGGGGGTAACAGATACGCAGTATTTT
size: many; J: TRBJ2-4; D: NA; V: TRBV2; CDR3: CASRRTTSIQYF; DNA: TGTGCCAGCAGACGGACAACAAGCATTCAGTACTTC